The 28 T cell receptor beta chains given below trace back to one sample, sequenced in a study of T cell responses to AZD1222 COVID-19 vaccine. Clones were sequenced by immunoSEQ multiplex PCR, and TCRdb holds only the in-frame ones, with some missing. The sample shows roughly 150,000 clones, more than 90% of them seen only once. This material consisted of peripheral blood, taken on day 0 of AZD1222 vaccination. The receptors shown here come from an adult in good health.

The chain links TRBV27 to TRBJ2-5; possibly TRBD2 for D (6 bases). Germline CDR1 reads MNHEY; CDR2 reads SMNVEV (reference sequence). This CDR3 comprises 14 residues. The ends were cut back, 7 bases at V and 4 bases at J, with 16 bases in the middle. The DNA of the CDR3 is TGTGCCAGCACCCCTGACGGGGGAAGAGAGACCCAGTACTTC. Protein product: CASTPDGGRETQYF.

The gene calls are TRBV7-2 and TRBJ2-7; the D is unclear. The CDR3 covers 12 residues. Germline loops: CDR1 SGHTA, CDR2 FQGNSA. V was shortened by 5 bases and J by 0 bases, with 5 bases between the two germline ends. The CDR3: CASSHFSYEQYF. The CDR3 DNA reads TGTGCCAGCAGCCACTTCTCCTACGAGCAGTACTTC.

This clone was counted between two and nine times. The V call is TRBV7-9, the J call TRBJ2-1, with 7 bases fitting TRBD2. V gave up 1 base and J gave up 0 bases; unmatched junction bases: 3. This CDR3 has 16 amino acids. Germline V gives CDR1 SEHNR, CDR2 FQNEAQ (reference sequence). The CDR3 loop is CASSLGRGGSYNEQFF. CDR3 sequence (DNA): TGTGCCAGCAGCTTAGGTCGCGGGGGCTCCTACAATGAGCAGTTCTTC.

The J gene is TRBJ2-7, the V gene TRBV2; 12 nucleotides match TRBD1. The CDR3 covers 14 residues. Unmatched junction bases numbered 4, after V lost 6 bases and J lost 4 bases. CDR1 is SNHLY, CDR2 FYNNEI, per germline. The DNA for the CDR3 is TGTGCCAGCAGAGGGACAGGGGGCCCTTACGAGCAGTACTTC. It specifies CASRGTGGPYEQYF.

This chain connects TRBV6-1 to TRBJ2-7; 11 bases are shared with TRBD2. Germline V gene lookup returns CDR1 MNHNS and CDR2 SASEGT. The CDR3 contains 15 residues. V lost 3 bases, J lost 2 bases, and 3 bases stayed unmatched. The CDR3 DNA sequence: TGTGCCAGCAGTGACCTACTAGCGGGGGCCTACGAGCAGTACTTC. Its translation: CASSDLLAGAYEQYF.

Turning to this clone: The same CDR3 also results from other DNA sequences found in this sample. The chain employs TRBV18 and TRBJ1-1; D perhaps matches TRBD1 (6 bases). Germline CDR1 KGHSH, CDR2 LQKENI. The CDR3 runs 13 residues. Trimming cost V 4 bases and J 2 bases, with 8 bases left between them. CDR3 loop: CASSQGENTEAFF. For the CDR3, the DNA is TGTGCCAGCTCACAGGGGGAAAACACTGAAGCTTTCTTT.

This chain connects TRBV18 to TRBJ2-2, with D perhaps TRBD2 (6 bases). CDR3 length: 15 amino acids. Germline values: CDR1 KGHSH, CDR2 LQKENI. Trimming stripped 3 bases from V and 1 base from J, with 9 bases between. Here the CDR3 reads CASSPGLQNTGELFF. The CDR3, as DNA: TGTGCCAGCTCACCGGGACTTCAGAACACCGGGGAGCTGTTTTTT.

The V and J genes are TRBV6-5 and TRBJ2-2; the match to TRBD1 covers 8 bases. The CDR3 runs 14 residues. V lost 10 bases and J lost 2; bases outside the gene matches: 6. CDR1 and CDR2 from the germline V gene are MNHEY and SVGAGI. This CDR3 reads CATKDRVNTGELFF. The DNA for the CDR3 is TGTGCCACCAAGGACAGGGTCAACACCGGGGAGCTGTTTTTT.

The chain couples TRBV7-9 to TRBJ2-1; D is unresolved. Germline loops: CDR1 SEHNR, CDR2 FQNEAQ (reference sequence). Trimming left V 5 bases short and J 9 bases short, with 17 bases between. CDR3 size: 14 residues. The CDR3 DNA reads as TGTGCCAGCAGCCCCCCTGCACACCGCCTTGAGCAGTTCTTC. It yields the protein CASSPPAHRLEQFF.

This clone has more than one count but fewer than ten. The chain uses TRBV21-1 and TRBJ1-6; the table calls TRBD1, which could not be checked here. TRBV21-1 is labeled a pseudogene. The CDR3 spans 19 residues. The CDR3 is CASSVMVRGDRTEHSPLHF. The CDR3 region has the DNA TGTGCCAGCAGCGTTATGGTAAGGGGGGACAGGACGGAGCATTCACCCCTCCACTTT.

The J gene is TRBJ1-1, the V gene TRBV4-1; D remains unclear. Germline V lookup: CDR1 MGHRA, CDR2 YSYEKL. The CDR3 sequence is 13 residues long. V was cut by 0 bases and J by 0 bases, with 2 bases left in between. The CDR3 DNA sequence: TGCGCCAGCAGCCAAGACTTGAACACTGAAGCTTTCTTT. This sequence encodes CASSQDLNTEAFF.

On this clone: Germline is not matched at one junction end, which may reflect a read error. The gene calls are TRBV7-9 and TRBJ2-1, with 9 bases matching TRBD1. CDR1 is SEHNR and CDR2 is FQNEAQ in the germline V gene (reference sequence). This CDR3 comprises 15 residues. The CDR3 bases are TGTGCCAGCAGCCTAGCCCGGACAGGGGCAGATGAGCAGTTCTTC. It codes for CASSLARTGADEQFF. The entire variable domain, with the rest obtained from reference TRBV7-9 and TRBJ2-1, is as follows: DTGVSQNPRHKITKRGQNVTFRCDPISEHNRLYWYRQTLGQGPEFLTYFQNEAQLEKSRLLSDRFSAERPKGSFSTLEIQRTEQGDSAMYLCASSLARTGADEQFFGPGTRLTVL.

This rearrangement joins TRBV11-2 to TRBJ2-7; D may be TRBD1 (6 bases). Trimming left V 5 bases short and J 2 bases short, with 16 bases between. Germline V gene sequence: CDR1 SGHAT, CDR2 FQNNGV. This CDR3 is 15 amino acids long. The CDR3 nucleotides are TGTGCCAGCAGCACAGGGTGGGGTGTCACCTACGAGCAGTACTTC. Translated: CASSTGWGVTYEQYF.

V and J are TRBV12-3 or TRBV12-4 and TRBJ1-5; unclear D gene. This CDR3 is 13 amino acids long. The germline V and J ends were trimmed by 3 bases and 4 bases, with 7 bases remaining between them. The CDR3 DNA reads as TGTGCCAGCAGTTTTTACCGAAATCAGCCCCAGCATTTT. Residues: CASSFYRNQPQHF.

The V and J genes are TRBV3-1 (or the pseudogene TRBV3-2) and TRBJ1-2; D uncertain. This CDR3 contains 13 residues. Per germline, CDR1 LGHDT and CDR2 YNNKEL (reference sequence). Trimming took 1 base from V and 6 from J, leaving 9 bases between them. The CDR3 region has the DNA TGTGCCAGCAGCCAAGTAAACAGAGATGGCTACACCTTC. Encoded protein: CASSQVNRDGYTF.

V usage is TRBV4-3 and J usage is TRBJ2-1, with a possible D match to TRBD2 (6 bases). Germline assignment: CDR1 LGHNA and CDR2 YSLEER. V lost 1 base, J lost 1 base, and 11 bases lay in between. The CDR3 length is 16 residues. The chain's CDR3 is CASSQGLAESYNEQFF. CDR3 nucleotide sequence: TGCGCCAGCAGCCAAGGGTTAGCGGAGTCCTACAATGAGCAGTTCTTC.

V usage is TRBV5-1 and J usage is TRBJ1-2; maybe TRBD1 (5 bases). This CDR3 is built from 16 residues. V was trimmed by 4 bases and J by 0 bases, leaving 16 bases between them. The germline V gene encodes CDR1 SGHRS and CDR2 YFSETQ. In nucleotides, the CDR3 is TGCGCCAGCAGCCCCACGACAGTAATTCCTAACTATGGCTACACCTTC. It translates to CASSPTTVIPNYGYTF.

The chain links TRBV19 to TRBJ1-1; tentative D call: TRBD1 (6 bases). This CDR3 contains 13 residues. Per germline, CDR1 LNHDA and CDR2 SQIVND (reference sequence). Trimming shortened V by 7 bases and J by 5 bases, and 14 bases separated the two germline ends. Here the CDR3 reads CASNGGGQTEAFF. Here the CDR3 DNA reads TGTGCCAGTAATGGCGGGGGGCAGACTGAAGCTTTCTTT. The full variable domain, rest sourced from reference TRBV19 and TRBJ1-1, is DGGITQSPKYLFRKEGQNVTLSCEQNLNHDAMYWYRQDPGQGLRLIYYSQIVNDFQKGDIAEGYSVSREKKESFPLTVTSAQKNPTAFYLCASNGGGQTEAFFGQGTRLTVV.

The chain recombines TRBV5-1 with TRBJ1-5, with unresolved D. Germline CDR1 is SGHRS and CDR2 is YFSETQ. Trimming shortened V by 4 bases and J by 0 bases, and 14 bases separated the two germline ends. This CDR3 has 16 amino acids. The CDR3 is CASSPGGGISNQPQHF. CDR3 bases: TGCGCCAGCAGCCCTGGAGGAGGAATTAGCAATCAGCCCCAGCATTTT.

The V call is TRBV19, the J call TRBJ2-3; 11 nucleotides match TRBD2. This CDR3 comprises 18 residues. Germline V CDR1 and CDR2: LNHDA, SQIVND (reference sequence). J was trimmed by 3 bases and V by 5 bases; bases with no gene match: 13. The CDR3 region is CASSPSLLAGVTTDTQYF. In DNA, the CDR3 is TGTGCCAGTAGTCCGAGCCTACTAGCGGGGGTGACGACAGATACGCAGTATTTT.

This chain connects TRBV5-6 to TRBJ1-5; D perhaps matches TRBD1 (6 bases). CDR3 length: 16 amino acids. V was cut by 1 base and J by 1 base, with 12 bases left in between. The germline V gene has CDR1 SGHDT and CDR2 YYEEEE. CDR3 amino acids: CASSLWSTGSNQPQHF. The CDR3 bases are TGTGCCAGCAGCTTGTGGTCCACAGGGAGCAATCAGCCCCAGCATTTT.

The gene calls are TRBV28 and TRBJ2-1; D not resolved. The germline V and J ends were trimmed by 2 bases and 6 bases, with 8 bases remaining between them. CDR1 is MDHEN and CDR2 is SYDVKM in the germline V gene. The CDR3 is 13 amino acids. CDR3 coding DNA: TGTGCCAGCAGTTTACACGGGCTCAATGAGCAGTTCTTC. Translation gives CASSLHGLNEQFF.

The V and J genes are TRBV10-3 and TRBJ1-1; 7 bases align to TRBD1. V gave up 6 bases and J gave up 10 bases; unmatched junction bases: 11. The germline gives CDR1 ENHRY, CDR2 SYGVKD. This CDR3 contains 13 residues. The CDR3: CAIRNQGVGAAFF. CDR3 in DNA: TGTGCCATCAGGAATCAGGGGGTGGGGGCAGCTTTCTTT.

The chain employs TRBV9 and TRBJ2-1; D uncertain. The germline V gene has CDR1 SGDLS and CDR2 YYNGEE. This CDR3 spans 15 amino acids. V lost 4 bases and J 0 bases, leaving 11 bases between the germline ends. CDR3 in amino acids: CASSPSGSSYNEQFF. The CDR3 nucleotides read TGTGCCAGCAGCCCCTCCGGGTCCTCCTACAATGAGCAGTTCTTC.

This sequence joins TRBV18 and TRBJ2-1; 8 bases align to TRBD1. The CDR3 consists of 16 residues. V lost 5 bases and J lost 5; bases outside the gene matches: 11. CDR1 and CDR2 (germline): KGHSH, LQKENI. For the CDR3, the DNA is TGTGCCAGCTCATCCGACAGGGGAAGAGGGAACAATGAGCAGTTCTTC. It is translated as CASSSDRGRGNNEQFF.

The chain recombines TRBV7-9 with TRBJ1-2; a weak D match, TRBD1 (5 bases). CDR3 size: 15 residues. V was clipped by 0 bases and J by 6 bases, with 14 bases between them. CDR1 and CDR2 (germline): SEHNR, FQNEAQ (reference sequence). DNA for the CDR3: TGTGCCAGCAGCTTAGCGGGGACCAGGCTTAATGGCTACACCTTC. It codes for CASSLAGTRLNGYTF.

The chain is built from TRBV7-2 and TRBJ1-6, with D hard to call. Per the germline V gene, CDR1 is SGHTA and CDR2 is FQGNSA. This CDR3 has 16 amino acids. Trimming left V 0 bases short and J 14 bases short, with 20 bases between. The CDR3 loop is CASSLALTPPLHTLHF. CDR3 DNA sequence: TGTGCCAGCAGCTTAGCCCTTACACCGCCCCTTCACACCCTCCACTTT.

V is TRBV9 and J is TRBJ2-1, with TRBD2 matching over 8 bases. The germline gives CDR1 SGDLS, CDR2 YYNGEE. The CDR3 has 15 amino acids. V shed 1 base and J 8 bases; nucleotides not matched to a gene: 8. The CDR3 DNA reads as TGTGCCAGCAGCGTATTAAGCGGGGGTATTTATGAGCAGTTCTTC. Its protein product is CASSVLSGGIYEQFF.